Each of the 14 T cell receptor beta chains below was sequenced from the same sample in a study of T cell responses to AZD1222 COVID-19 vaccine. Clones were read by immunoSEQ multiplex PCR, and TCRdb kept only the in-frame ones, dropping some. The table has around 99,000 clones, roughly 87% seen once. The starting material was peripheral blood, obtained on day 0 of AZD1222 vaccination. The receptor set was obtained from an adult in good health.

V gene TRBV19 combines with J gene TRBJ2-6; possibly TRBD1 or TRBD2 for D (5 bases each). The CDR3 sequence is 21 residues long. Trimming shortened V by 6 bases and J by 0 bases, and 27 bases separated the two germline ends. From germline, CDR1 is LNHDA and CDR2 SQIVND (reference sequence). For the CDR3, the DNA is TGTGCCAGTAGCCTGGAAGCCCTTGGGGGTCTCTTTAGCTCTGGGGCCAACGTCCTGACTTTC. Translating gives CASSLEALGGLFSSGANVLTF.

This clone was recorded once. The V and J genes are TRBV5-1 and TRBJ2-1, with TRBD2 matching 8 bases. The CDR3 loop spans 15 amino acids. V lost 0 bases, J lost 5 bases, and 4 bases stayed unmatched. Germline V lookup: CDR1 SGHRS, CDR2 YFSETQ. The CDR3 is CASSLVSGTNNEQFF. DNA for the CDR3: TGCGCCAGCAGCTTGGTTAGCGGGACAAACAATGAGCAGTTCTTC.

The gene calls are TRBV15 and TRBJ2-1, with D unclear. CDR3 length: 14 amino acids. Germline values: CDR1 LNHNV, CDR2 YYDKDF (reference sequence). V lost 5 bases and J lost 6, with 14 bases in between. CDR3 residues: CATSREAASNEQFF. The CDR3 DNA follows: TGTGCCACCAGCCGCGAGGCGGCGAGCAATGAGCAGTTCTTC.

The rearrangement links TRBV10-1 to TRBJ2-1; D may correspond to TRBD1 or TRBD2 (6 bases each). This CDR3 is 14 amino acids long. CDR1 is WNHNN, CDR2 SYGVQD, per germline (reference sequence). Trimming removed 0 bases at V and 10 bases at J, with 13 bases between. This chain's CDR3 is CASSESIGGREQFF. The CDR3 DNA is TGCGCCAGCAGTGAGTCCATTGGGGGGCGGGAGCAGTTCTTC.

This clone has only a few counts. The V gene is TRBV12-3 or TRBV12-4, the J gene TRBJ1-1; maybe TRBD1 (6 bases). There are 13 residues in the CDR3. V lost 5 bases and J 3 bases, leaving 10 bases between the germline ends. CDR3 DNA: TGTGCCAGCAGTAGGGGGAGGGACACTGAAGCTTTCTTT. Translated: CASSRGRDTEAFF.

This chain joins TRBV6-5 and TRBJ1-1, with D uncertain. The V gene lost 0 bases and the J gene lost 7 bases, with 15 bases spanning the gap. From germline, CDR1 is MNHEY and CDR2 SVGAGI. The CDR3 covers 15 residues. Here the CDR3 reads CASSYSGKVVREAFF. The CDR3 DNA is TGTGCCAGCAGTTACTCTGGCAAGGTAGTCCGTGAAGCTTTCTTT.

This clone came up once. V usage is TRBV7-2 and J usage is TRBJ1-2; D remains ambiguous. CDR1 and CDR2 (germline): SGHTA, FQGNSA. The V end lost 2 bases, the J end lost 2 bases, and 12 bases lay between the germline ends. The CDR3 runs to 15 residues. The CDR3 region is CASSLMGTHNYGYTF. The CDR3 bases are TGTGCCAGCAGCTTAATGGGAACCCACAACTATGGCTACACCTTC.

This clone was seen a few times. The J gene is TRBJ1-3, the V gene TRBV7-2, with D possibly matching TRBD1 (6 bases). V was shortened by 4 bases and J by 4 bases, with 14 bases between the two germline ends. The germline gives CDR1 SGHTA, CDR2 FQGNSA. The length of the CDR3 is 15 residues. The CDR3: CASSSPTGWGNTIYF. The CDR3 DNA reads TGTGCCAGCAGCTCACCAACAGGGTGGGGAAACACCATATATTTT.

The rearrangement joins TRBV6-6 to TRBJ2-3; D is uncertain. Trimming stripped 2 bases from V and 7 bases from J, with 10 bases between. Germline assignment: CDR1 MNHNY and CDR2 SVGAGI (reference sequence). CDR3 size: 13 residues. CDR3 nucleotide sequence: TGTGCCAGCAGTTACAGCGAGTTCAATACGCAGTATTTT. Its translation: CASSYSEFNTQYF.

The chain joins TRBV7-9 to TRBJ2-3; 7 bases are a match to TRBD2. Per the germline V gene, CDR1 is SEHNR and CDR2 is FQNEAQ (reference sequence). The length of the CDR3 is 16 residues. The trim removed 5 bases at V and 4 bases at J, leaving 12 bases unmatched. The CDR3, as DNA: TGTGCCAGCAGCCCCTGGACTAGTTCGGACGCAGATACGCAGTATTTT. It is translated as CASSPWTSSDADTQYF.

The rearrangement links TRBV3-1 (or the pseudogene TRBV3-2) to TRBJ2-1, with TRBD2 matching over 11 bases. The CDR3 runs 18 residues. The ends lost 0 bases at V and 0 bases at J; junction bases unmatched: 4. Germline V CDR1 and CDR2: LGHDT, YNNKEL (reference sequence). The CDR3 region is CASSQEGLADDSYNEQFF. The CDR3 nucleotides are TGTGCCAGCAGCCAAGAGGGACTAGCGGACGACTCCTACAATGAGCAGTTCTTC.

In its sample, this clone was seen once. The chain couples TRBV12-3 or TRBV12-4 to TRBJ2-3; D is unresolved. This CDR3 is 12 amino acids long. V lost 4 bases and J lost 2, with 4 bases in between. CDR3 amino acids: CASSSTTDTQYF. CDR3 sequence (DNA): TGTGCCAGCAGTTCTACCACAGATACGCAGTATTTT.

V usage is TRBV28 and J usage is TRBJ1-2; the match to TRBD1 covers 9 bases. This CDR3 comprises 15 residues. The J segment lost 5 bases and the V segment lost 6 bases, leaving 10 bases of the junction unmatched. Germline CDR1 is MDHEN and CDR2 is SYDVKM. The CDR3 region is CASSWTRTGEYGYTF. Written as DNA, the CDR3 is TGTGCCAGCAGCTGGACTCGGACAGGGGAATATGGCTACACCTTC.

The CDR3 region is CASSEGTAYGYTF. CDR3 in DNA: TGTGCCAGCAGTGAAGGGACAGCCTATGGCTACACCTTC. This chain joins TRBV6-1 and TRBJ1-2; TRBD1 is a possible D gene (6 bases). This CDR3 has 13 residues. V lost 1 base and J 4 bases, leaving 7 bases between the germline ends. Germline values: CDR1 MNHNS, CDR2 SASEGT.